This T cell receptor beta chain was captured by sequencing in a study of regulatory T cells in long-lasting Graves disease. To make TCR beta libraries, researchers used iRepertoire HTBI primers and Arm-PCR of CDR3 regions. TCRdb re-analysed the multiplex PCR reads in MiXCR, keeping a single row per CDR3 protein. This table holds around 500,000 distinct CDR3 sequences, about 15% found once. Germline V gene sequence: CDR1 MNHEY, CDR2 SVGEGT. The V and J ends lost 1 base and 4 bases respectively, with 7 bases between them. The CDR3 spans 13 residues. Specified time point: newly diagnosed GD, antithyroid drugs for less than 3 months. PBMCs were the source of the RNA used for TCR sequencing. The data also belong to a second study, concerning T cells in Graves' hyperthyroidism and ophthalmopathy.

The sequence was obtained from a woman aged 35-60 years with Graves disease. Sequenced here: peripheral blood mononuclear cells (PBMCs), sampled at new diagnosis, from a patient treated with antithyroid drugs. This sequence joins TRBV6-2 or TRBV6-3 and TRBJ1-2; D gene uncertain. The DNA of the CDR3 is TGTGCCAGCAGTTACTGGCAGCTCTATGGCTACACCTTC. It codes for CASSYWQLYGYTF.